Included here is one T cell receptor beta chain sequence, with context. The sample originates from a study of blood T cell repertoires in COVID-19. Study-wide background: Sample material is recorded as cDNA or gDNA derived from T cells, B-cell-depleted T cells, or PBMCs.

Per the germline V gene, CDR1 is SQVTM and CDR2 is ANQGSEA. V was clipped by 3 bases and J by 6 bases, with 17 bases between them. The CDR3 loop spans 14 amino acids. In the source study's methods: The assay estimated nucleated cells by amplifying reference gene primers. Sequencing was performed with immunoSEQ multiplex PCR; in TCRdb, only in-frame clones are kept and a portion is missing. V, J and clone size derive from that table, while D and trimming were established from the DNA sequence. Of about 170,000 clones in the sample, 82% were seen once. One Seattle source followed patients from active infection through their disease course.

The sequencing input was peripheral blood. The sequence came from a middle-aged woman with COVID-19, enrolled during active disease. The chain combines TRBV29-1 with TRBJ1-1, with unresolved D. As DNA, the CDR3 is TGCAGCGTTGATAGGTTAGGCGGTCGGCCTGAAGCTTTCTTT. This sequence encodes CSVDRLGGRPEAFF. Full variable domain (outside the CDR3, taken from reference TRBV29-1 and TRBJ1-1): SAVISQKPSRDICQRGTSLTIQCQVDSQVTMMFWYRQQPGQSLTLIATANQGSEATYESGFVIDKFPISRPNLTFSTLTVSNMSPEDSSIYLCSVDRLGGRPEAFFGQGTRLTVV.